This T cell receptor (beta chain) was found in a study of human T cells and chemical hapten exposure. Documented time point: pre-sensitization, week 0. This sample's treatment: therapeutic diphenylcyclopropenone sensitization with weekly scalp DPC. In TCRdb, the RACE reads were re-called with MiXCR into one record per CDR3 protein. The sample gives 200,000 to 300,000 distinct CDR3 sequences, approximately 8.6% of which show up once; under 2.5% is in the top ten. CDR3 size: 15 residues. V was clipped by 1 base and J by 0 bases, with 9 bases between them. In germline, CDR1 is LGHNA, CDR2 YSLEER. At least ten counts were recorded for this clonotype.

This TCR came from a woman aged 40-49 years with alopecia areata. Some clones in this sample may be carry-over from other donors' samples. This rearrangement joins TRBV4-3 to TRBJ1-1; D not resolved. The sample was whole blood, taken in connection with sensitization to the hapten diphenylcyclopropenone (DPC). The CDR3: CASSQGWGMNTEAFF. The DNA of the CDR3 is TGCGCCAGCAGCCAAGGTTGGGGTATGAACACTGAAGCTTTCTTT.